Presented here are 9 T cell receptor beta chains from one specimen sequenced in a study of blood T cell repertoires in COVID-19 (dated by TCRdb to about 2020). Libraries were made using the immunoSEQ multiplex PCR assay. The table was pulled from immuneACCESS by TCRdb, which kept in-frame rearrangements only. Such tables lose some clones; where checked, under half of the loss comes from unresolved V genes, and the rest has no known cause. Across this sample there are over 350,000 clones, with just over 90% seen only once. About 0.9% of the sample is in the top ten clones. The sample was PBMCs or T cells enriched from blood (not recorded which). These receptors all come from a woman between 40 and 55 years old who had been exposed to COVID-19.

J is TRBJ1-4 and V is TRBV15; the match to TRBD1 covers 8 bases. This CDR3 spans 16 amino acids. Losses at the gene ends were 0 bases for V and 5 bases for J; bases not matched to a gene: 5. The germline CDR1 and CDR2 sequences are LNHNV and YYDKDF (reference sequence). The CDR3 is CATSREAGGGNEKLFF. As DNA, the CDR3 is TGTGCCACCAGCAGAGAGGCAGGGGGCGGAAATGAAAAACTGTTTTTT.

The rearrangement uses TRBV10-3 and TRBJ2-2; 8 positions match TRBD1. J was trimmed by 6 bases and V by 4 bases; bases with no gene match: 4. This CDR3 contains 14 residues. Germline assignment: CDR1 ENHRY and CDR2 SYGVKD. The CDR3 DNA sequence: TGTGCCATCAGTGGGGCAGGGGGCCCCGGGGAGCTGTTTTTT. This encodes CAISGAGGPGELFF.

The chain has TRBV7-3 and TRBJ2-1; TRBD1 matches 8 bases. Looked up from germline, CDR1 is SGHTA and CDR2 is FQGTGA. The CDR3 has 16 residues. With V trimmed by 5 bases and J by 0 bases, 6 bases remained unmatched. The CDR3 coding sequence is TGTGCCAGCAGCCAGTACAGGGGGAGCTCCTACAATGAGCAGTTCTTC. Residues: CASSQYRGSSYNEQFF.

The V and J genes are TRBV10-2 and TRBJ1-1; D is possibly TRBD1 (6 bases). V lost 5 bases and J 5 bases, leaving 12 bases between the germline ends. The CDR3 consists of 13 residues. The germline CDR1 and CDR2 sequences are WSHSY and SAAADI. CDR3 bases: TGCGCCAGCAGTATACAGGGAAGAACTGAAGCTTTCTTT. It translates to CASSIQGRTEAFF.

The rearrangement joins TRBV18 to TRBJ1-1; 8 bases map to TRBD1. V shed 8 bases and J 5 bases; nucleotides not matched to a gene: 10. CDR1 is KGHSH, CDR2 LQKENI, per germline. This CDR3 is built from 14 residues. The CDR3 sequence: CASLPGTGATEAFF. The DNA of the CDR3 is TGTGCCAGCCTTCCGGGGACAGGCGCGACTGAAGCTTTCTTT.

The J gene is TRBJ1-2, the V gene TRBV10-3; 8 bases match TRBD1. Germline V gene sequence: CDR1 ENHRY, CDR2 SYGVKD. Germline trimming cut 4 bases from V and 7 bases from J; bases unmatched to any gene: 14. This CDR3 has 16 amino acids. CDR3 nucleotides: TGTGCCATCAGTGTCGGGACAGGACAATTCGGTGGTGGCTACACCTTC. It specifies CAISVGTGQFGGGYTF.

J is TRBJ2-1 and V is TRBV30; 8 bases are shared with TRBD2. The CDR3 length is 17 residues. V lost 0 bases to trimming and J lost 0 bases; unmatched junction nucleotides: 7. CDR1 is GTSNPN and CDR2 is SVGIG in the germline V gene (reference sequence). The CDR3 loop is CAWSVGRGESSYNEQFF. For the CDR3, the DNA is TGTGCCTGGAGTGTCGGGCGGGGGGAAAGCTCCTACAATGAGCAGTTCTTC. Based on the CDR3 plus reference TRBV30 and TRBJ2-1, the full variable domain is SQTIHQWPATLVQPVGSPLSLECTVEGTSNPNLYWYRQAAGRGLQLLFYSVGIGQISSEVPQNLSASRPQDRQFILSSKKLLLSDSGFYLCAWSVGRGESSYNEQFFGPGTRLTVL.

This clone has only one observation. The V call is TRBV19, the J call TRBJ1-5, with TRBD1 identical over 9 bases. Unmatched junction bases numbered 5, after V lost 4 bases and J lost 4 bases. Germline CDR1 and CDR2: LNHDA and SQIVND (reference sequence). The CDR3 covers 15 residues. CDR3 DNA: TGTGCCAGTAGTAAGGGACAGGGAGGGAATCAGCCCCAGCATTTT. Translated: CASSKGQGGNQPQHF. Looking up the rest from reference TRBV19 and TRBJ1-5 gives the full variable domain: DGGITQSPKYLFRKEGQNVTLSCEQNLNHDAMYWYRQDPGQGLRLIYYSQIVNDFQKGDIAEGYSVSREKKESFPLTVTSAQKNPTAFYLCASSKGQGGNQPQHFGDGTRLSIL.

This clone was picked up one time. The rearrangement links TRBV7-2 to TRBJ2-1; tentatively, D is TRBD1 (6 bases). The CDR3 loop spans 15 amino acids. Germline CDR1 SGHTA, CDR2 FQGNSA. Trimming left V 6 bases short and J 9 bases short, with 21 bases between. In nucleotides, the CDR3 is TGTGCCAGCAGTCCGAGGGGTGGGGGCCGGGGTGAGCAGTTCTTC. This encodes CASSPRGGGRGEQFF.